A single sample gave rise to the 3 T cell receptor beta chains below, sequenced in a study of shared T cell receptors in the human thymus. Here immunoSEQ multiplex PCR was the method, and the copy in TCRdb shows in-frame clones only, minus some. In the table there are roughly 410,000 clones, over 90% of which are singletons. Sequenced material: thymocytes. The receptors derive from a human donor.

This chain links TRBV10-3 with TRBJ2-1; D remains unclear. The CDR3 loop spans 11 amino acids. V was trimmed by 3 bases and J by 9 bases, leaving 6 bases between them. Germline values: CDR1 ENHRY, CDR2 SYGVKD. The CDR3 protein is CAISEGFEQFF. In nucleotides, the CDR3 is TGTGCCATCAGTGAAGGTTTTGAGCAGTTCTTC.

This chain uses TRBV27 with TRBJ2-1; D might be TRBD2 (5 bases). This CDR3 is 17 amino acids long. V was clipped by 6 bases and J by 10 bases, with 28 bases between them. From germline, CDR1 is MNHEY and CDR2 SMNVEV (reference sequence). The CDR3 loop reads CASRKVASKAASSEQFF. DNA for the CDR3: TGTGCCAGCAGGAAAGTGGCGTCAAAAGCGGCTTCGTCCGAGCAGTTCTTC.

The rearrangement joins TRBV28 to TRBJ2-7; 11 bases agree with TRBD1. Losses at the gene ends were 2 bases for V and 6 bases for J; bases not matched to a gene: 3. From germline, CDR1 is MDHEN and CDR2 SYDVKM. The CDR3 covers 14 residues. In DNA form, the CDR3 reads TGTGCCAGCAGTTTACAGGGGACAGGGGGCGAGCAGTACTTC. Protein: CASSLQGTGGEQYF.